This TCR beta chain stems from a study of blood T cell repertoires in COVID-19. Looked up from germline, CDR1 is SQVTM and CDR2 is ANQGSEA. The CDR3 spans 12 residues. The V end lost 6 bases, the J end lost 2 bases, and 11 bases lay between the germline ends. Here immunoSEQ multiplex PCR was the method, and the copy in TCRdb shows in-frame clones only, minus some. Among tens of thousands of clones listed, around nine tenths were seen once. This clonotype was sampled from a man in his fifties or sixties with acute or convalescent COVID-19. The chain couples TRBV29-1 to TRBJ2-7; possible D gene TRBD2, 5 bases. The sample consisted of peripheral blood. CDR3 bases: TGCAGCGTGACTGGACTGGCCTACGAGCAGTACTTC. Its translation is CSVTGLAYEQYF.